Below, one TCR beta chain is given with its context. Its specificity is unknown. This sample was taken from a study of CD8 T cells in ankylosing spondylitis. Making the TCR beta libraries involved quantitative 5'-RACE with molecular barcodes. TCRdb independently ran MiXCR on the 5' RACE reads; one entry per CDR3 protein. Of fewer than 250,000 distinct CDR3 sequences in the sample, about 18% were seen once. Broader study findings: Peripheral blood held disease-linked clones only at relatively low frequency, and these were CD8+. Significant enrichment of disease-linked clones was reported in matched ankylosing spondylitis synovial fluid. Reactive arthritis synovial fluid and blood were previously reported to contain some motif variants. Among TCR beta sequences, a motif of under ten highly homologous variants appeared characteristic of ankylosing spondylitis blood.

The CDR3 has 15 amino acids. V lost 1 base, J lost 4 bases, and 4 bases stayed unmatched. The V and J genes are TRBV12-3 or TRBV12-4 and TRBJ2-7; 10 bases fit TRBD1. The sequencing sample was made of blood, either unsorted or a sorted T cell fraction (not recorded which). The receptor comes from a male donor with ankylosing spondylitis. The CDR3 region is CASSLDGTGAYEQYF. The CDR3 DNA reads TGTGCCAGCAGTTTAGACGGGACAGGGGCTTACGAGCAGTACTTC.